Listed below are T cell receptor beta chains from one sample, sequenced in a study of T cell responses to AZD1222 COVID-19 vaccine. Sequencing was performed with immunoSEQ multiplex PCR; in TCRdb, only in-frame clones are kept and a portion is missing. The sample includes some 110,000 clones, more than 70% of them seen just once. Sequences were derived from peripheral blood, sampled 28 days after the second AZD1222 dose. The receptors come from an adult who received the AZD1222 COVID-19 vaccine. CDR3s include the opening cysteine and the closing phenylalanine or tryptophan. Fields, in order: J gene, clone size, D gene, V gene, CDR3 protein, CDR3 DNA. A D gene is named only where the DNA matches it firmly. Clone size is not always given. Where it is, it says once, few, many or a class for expanded clones.

J gene: TRBJ2-2; clone size: NA; D gene: TRBD2; V gene: TRBV6-2/TRBV6-3; CDR3 protein: CASTPGGAWDTGELFF; CDR3 DNA: TGTGCCAGCACCCCGGGGGGGGCGTGGGACACCGGGGAGCTGTTTTTT
J gene: TRBJ2-1; clone size: NA; D gene: NA; V gene: TRBV5-1; CDR3 protein: CASSGSVGHNEQFF; CDR3 DNA: TGCGCCAGCAGCGGTTCGGTTGGGCACAATGAGCAGTTCTTC
J gene: TRBJ2-3; clone size: NA; D gene: NA; V gene: TRBV30; CDR3 protein: CAWSAKTDTQYF; CDR3 DNA: TGTGCCTGGAGTGCAAAAACAGATACGCAGTATTTT
J gene: TRBJ1-1; clone size: NA; D gene: NA; V gene: TRBV19; CDR3 protein: CASRTGQLNTEAFF; CDR3 DNA: TGTGCCAGTAGGACGGGACAATTGAACACTGAAGCTTTCTTT
J gene: TRBJ1-1; clone size: NA; D gene: NA; V gene: TRBV5-1; CDR3 protein: CASSPPGLTPTNTEAFF; CDR3 DNA: TGCGCCAGCAGCCCTCCGGGCCTAACACCAACGAACACTGAAGCTTTCTTT
J gene: TRBJ2-6; clone size: NA; D gene: TRBD1; V gene: TRBV10-3; CDR3 protein: CAISETGGAGANVLTF; CDR3 DNA: TGTGCCATCAGTGAGACAGGGGGCGCTGGGGCCAACGTCCTGACTTTC
J gene: TRBJ2-2; clone size: NA; D gene: TRBD1; V gene: TRBV7-9; CDR3 protein: CASRAQGAQPGELFF; CDR3 DNA: TGTGCCAGCAGAGCACAGGGGGCTCAACCCGGGGAGCTGTTTTTT
J gene: TRBJ2-7; clone size: NA; D gene: NA; V gene: TRBV7-2; CDR3 protein: CASSAGLPGEQYF; CDR3 DNA: TGTGCCAGCAGCGCGGGACTCCCGGGGGAGCAGTACTTC
J gene: TRBJ1-1; clone size: NA; D gene: NA; V gene: TRBV3-1/TRBV3-2; CDR3 protein: CASSLRAGPMNTEAFF; CDR3 DNA: TGTGCCAGCAGCCTCCGGGCCGGCCCCATGAACACTGAAGCTTTCTTT
J gene: TRBJ2-7; clone size: NA; D gene: NA; V gene: TRBV5-4; CDR3 protein: CASTPPGNPYEQYF; CDR3 DNA: TGTGCCAGCACCCCCCCCGGAAATCCCTACGAGCAGTACTTC
J gene: TRBJ2-5; clone size: NA; D gene: NA; V gene: TRBV4-1; CDR3 protein: CASSQEQGGETQYF; CDR3 DNA: TGCGCCAGCAGCCAAGAACAGGGTGGGGAGACCCAGTACTTC
J gene: TRBJ1-2; clone size: NA; D gene: TRBD1; V gene: TRBV5-1; CDR3 protein: CASSAAGTGVYGYTF; CDR3 DNA: TGCGCCAGCAGCGCGGCCGGGACAGGTGTCTATGGCTACACCTTC
J gene: TRBJ1-3; clone size: NA; D gene: NA; V gene: TRBV25-1; CDR3 protein: CASTFLGNTIYF; CDR3 DNA: TGTGCCAGCACCTTCTTAGGAAACACCATATATTTT
J gene: TRBJ2-7; clone size: NA; D gene: TRBD1; V gene: TRBV6-5; CDR3 protein: CASTGQGVNEQYF; CDR3 DNA: TGTGCCAGCACTGGACAGGGGGTCAACGAGCAGTACTTC
J gene: TRBJ1-2; clone size: NA; D gene: NA; V gene: TRBV6-5; CDR3 protein: CASSYSAAVGGYGYTF; CDR3 DNA: TGTGCCAGCAGTTACTCGGCGGCAGTCGGCGGCTATGGCTACACCTTC
J gene: TRBJ2-3; clone size: NA; D gene: TRBD2; V gene: TRBV10-3; CDR3 protein: CAISGISGPADTQYF; CDR3 DNA: TGTGCCATCAGTGGGATTAGCGGGCCCGCCGATACGCAGTATTTT
J gene: TRBJ2-3; clone size: NA; D gene: NA; V gene: TRBV2; CDR3 protein: CASSEASSADDTQYF; CDR3 DNA: TGTGCCAGCAGTGAAGCCTCTTCCGCCGACGATACGCAGTATTTT
J gene: TRBJ2-2; clone size: NA; D gene: NA; V gene: TRBV6-4; CDR3 protein: CASTSSNTGELFF; CDR3 DNA: TGTGCCAGCACCTCGAGCAACACCGGGGAGCTGTTTTTT
J gene: TRBJ2-6; clone size: NA; D gene: TRBD2; V gene: TRBV11-3; CDR3 protein: CASSLVSGRGAGANVLTF; CDR3 DNA: TGTGCCAGCAGCTTAGTTTCCGGACGGGGGGCTGGGGCCAACGTCCTGACTTTC
J gene: TRBJ2-1; clone size: few; D gene: NA; V gene: TRBV6-1; CDR3 protein: CASSEQGSYNEQFF; CDR3 DNA: TGTGCCAGCAGTGAACAGGGCAGCTACAATGAGCAGTTCTTC
J gene: TRBJ1-2; clone size: few; D gene: NA; V gene: TRBV6-4; CDR3 protein: CASTPTAGGADGYTF; CDR3 DNA: TGTGCCAGCACCCCTACCGCGGGGGGCGCGGATGGCTACACCTTC
J gene: TRBJ1-2; clone size: NA; D gene: NA; V gene: TRBV4-3; CDR3 protein: CASSQAAGRNGYTF; CDR3 DNA: TGCGCCAGCAGCCAAGCTGCGGGCAGGAATGGCTACACCTTC
J gene: TRBJ1-2; clone size: NA; D gene: TRBD1; V gene: TRBV27; CDR3 protein: CASSLSQDRGARGYTF; CDR3 DNA: TGTGCCAGCAGTTTATCACAGGACAGGGGGGCGCGGGGCTACACCTTC
J gene: TRBJ1-5; clone size: NA; D gene: NA; V gene: TRBV20-1; CDR3 protein: CSASVAGPRGNQPQHF; CDR3 DNA: TGCAGTGCTAGTGTGGCAGGGCCTAGGGGCAATCAGCCCCAGCATTTT
J gene: TRBJ2-3; clone size: NA; D gene: TRBD2; V gene: TRBV7-9; CDR3 protein: CASTPLVGVVAGGLICTDTQYF; CDR3 DNA: TGTGCCAGCACCCCCTTAGTAGGAGTCGTAGCGGGGGGGCTGATTTGCACAGATACGCAGTATTTT
J gene: TRBJ1-2; clone size: NA; D gene: NA; V gene: TRBV5-1; CDR3 protein: CASSLVWPDLSYTF; CDR3 DNA: TGCGCCAGCAGCTTGGTTTGGCCAGACTTGAGCTACACCTTC
J gene: TRBJ2-5; clone size: NA; D gene: TRBD2; V gene: TRBV10-3; CDR3 protein: CAISEGAGGPQETQYF; CDR3 DNA: TGTGCCATCAGTGAAGGAGCGGGAGGTCCCCAAGAGACCCAGTACTTC
J gene: TRBJ1-2; clone size: NA; D gene: TRBD1; V gene: TRBV3-1/TRBV3-2; CDR3 protein: CASSPGTEAYGYTF; CDR3 DNA: TGTGCCAGCAGTCCGGGGACAGAGGCCTATGGCTACACCTTC
J gene: TRBJ2-1; clone size: few; D gene: NA; V gene: TRBV18; CDR3 protein: CASSPNSGYEQFF; CDR3 DNA: TGTGCCAGCTCACCAAATAGCGGCTATGAGCAGTTCTTC
J gene: TRBJ2-1; clone size: NA; D gene: NA; V gene: TRBV6-1; CDR3 protein: CASSDPGYNEQFF; CDR3 DNA: TGTGCCAGCAGTGACCCCGGTTACAATGAGCAGTTCTTC
J gene: TRBJ2-4; clone size: NA; D gene: NA; V gene: TRBV20-1; CDR3 protein: CSASQAGQNIQYF; CDR3 DNA: TGCAGTGCTAGTCAAGCGGGCCAAAACATTCAGTACTTC
J gene: TRBJ2-1; clone size: once; D gene: NA; V gene: TRBV3-1/TRBV3-2; CDR3 protein: CASSHISGGRVEQFF; CDR3 DNA: TGTGCCAGCAGCCATATTTCGGGGGGCCGGGTTGAGCAGTTCTTC
J gene: TRBJ2-2; clone size: NA; D gene: NA; V gene: TRBV7-9; CDR3 protein: CASSLNSLNTGELFF; CDR3 DNA: TGTGCCAGCAGCTTAAACAGCTTGAACACCGGGGAGCTGTTTTTT
J gene: TRBJ1-1; clone size: NA; D gene: NA; V gene: TRBV5-1; CDR3 protein: CASSLLGIQGDTEAFF; CDR3 DNA: TGCGCCAGCTCCCTTTTGGGTATACAGGGAGACACTGAAGCTTTCTTT
J gene: TRBJ2-7; clone size: once; D gene: NA; V gene: TRBV2; CDR3 protein: CASNRGEQYF; CDR3 DNA: TGTGCCAGCAATAGAGGCGAGCAGTACTTC
J gene: TRBJ2-3; clone size: NA; D gene: TRBD2; V gene: TRBV29-1; CDR3 protein: CSVPGTTYTDTQYF; CDR3 DNA: TGCAGCGTACCCGGGACTACCTACACAGATACGCAGTATTTT
J gene: TRBJ2-7; clone size: NA; D gene: NA; V gene: TRBV28; CDR3 protein: CASSLEGIGYF; CDR3 DNA: TGTGCCAGCAGTTTAGAGGGAATCGGGTACTTC
J gene: TRBJ2-1; clone size: NA; D gene: NA; V gene: TRBV7-2; CDR3 protein: CASSPRVGEQFF; CDR3 DNA: TGTGCCAGCAGCCCTAGGGTGGGCGAGCAGTTCTTC
J gene: TRBJ1-2; clone size: NA; D gene: TRBD1; V gene: TRBV29-1; CDR3 protein: CSVAGQGVLGYTF; CDR3 DNA: TGCAGCGTTGCGGGACAGGGGGTTTTGGGCTACACCTTC
J gene: TRBJ1-1; clone size: NA; D gene: NA; V gene: TRBV7-2; CDR3 protein: CASRSSSTEAFF; CDR3 DNA: TGTGCCAGCAGAAGTAGTAGCACTGAAGCTTTCTTT
J gene: TRBJ1-6; clone size: NA; D gene: NA; V gene: TRBV2; CDR3 protein: CASSGPSSYNSPLHF; CDR3 DNA: TGTGCCAGCAGCGGGCCAAGCTCCTATAATTCACCCCTCCACTTT
J gene: TRBJ1-2; clone size: NA; D gene: TRBD1; V gene: TRBV6-6; CDR3 protein: CASSPSQGAISYGYTF; CDR3 DNA: TGTGCCAGCAGTCCTTCACAGGGGGCGATTTCCTATGGCTACACCTTC
J gene: TRBJ2-7; clone size: NA; D gene: NA; V gene: TRBV3-1/TRBV3-2; CDR3 protein: CASSQDRGLLYEQYF; CDR3 DNA: TGTGCCAGCAGCCAAGATCGAGGGCTCCTCTACGAGCAGTACTTC
J gene: TRBJ2-7; clone size: NA; D gene: TRBD1; V gene: TRBV28; CDR3 protein: CASSQDREVAYEQYF; CDR3 DNA: TGTGCCAGCAGCCAGGACAGGGAGGTCGCCTACGAGCAGTACTTC
J gene: TRBJ2-4; clone size: NA; D gene: NA; V gene: TRBV3-1/TRBV3-2; CDR3 protein: CASSQARHIQYF; CDR3 DNA: TGTGCCAGCAGCCAAGCGAGGCACATTCAGTACTTC